The 2 T cell receptor beta chains in this list originate from one sample, sequenced in a study of cytomegalovirus exposure and HLA in healthy donors. PCR used 60 Vbeta primers and 13 Jbeta primers. Clones were sequenced by immunoSEQ multiplex PCR, and TCRdb holds only the in-frame ones, with some missing. This sample's table reports 150,000 to 200,000 clones. Sequences were obtained from PBMCs. Every receptor here comes from a young woman in good health and CMV-seropositive.

The chain uses TRBV4-2 and TRBJ2-2, with a weak D call TRBD2 (6 bases). Germline V gene lookup returns CDR1 LGHNA and CDR2 YNFKEQ. Trimming stripped 0 bases from V and 5 bases from J, with 7 bases between. CDR3 length: 14 amino acids. Written as DNA, the CDR3 is TGTGCCAGCAGCCAAGAGGCGGGGACCGGGGAGCTGTTTTTT. As protein: CASSQEAGTGELFF.

This chain joins TRBV5-1 and TRBJ2-2, with 14 bases that match TRBD2. The V gene's germline CDR1 is SGHRS and CDR2 YFSETQ. The CDR3 is 16 amino acids. Losses at the gene ends were 5 bases for V and 3 bases for J; bases not matched to a gene: 3. In nucleotides, the CDR3 is TGCGCCAGCAGGGCGGGACTAGCGGGAGACACCGGGGAGCTGTTTTTT. Amino acid sequence: CASRAGLAGDTGELFF. The full variable domain, in which reference TRBV5-1 and TRBJ2-2 provide the parts outside the CDR3, is KAGVTQTPRYLIKTRGQQVTLSCSPISGHRSVSWYQQTPGQGLQFLFEYFSETQRNKGNFPGRFSGRQFSNSRSEMNVSTLELGDSALYLCASRAGLAGDTGELFFGEGSRLTVL.